This TCR beta chain came from a study of PD-1 blockade in classical Hodgkin lymphoma. Whole-study context: Treatment was intravenous nivolumab, 3 mg/kg every 2 weeks, until progression. Study-level points and caveats: Complete responders' baseline diversity resembled that of newly diagnosed patients. Repertoire differences have undefined causes, possibly disease activity or prior therapy.

Profiling relied on immunoSEQ multiplex PCR, and the TCRdb table lists in-frame clones only, not all of them. The data show about 24,000 clones, under 75% seen once. Sample time point: cycle 4 day 1 (C4D1), after more than 5 weeks of nivolumab. With no exception, relapse followed autologous stem cell transplantation in all patients, and brentuximab vedotin exposure varied. Of note for this clone: The antigen remains unidentified.

Looked up from germline, CDR1 is SGHRS and CDR2 is YFSETQ. This CDR3 is 14 amino acids long. Trimming cost V 7 bases and J 5 bases, with 18 bases left between them. V is TRBV5-1 and J is TRBJ2-5; maybe TRBD2 (7 bases). Sequencing used peripheral blood mononuclear cells (PBMCs), obtained before the fourth cycle of nivolumab. The receptor comes from a human donor with classical Hodgkin lymphoma. The CDR3 coding sequence is TGCGCCAGCCTTACGAAGGGGGGGCATGAGACCCAGTACTTC. Its translation is CASLTKGGHETQYF.